These 8 T cell receptor beta chains came from one sample sequenced in a study of metastatic and nonmetastatic thyroid tumors. There were no patients who had received any treatment before thyroid surgery. TCRdb re-called clones from the PCR reads using MiXCR. The data contain tens of thousands of clones, roughly an eighth of them singletons. The specimen was blood. The origin of the receptors is a female donor with papillary thyroid cancer or a benign thyroid nodule (not recorded which). Some clones in this sample may be carry-over from other donors' samples.

Sample share makes this clone medium-sized (0.01 to 0.1%). The gene calls are TRBV6-5 and TRBJ2-7; 8 nucleotides agree with TRBD2. Germline lookup yields CDR1 MNHEY and CDR2 SVGAGI. Germline trimming cut 2 bases from V and 7 bases from J; bases unmatched to any gene: 7. The length of the CDR3 is 14 residues. The CDR3 loop reads CASSYERESYEQYF. CDR3 coding DNA: TGTGCCAGCAGTTACGAGCGGGAGTCGTATGAGCAGTACTTC.

This clone has at least ten counts. This rearrangement joins TRBV7-2 to TRBJ2-2; 9 bases line up with TRBD1. Germline-derived CDR1 and CDR2 are SGHTA and FQGNSA. The trim removed 8 bases at V and 5 bases at J, leaving 9 bases unmatched. This CDR3 region has 15 residues. The CDR3 nucleotides read TGTGCCAGCCAATACGGGACAGGGACAACCGGGGAGCTGTTTTTT. Translated: CASQYGTGTTGELFF. The full variable domain, completed using reference TRBV7-2 and TRBJ2-2, is GAGVSQSPSNKVTEKGKDVELRCDPISGHTALYWYRQSLGQGLEFLIYFQGNSAPDKSGLPSDRFSAERTGGSVSTLTIQRTQQEDSAVYLCASQYGTGTTGELFFGEGSRLTVL.

CDR3 in DNA: TGTGCCAGTAGAAGGGGGGCTAGCGGGACTGCTGGGGCCAACGTCCTGACTTTC. As protein: CASRRGASGTAGANVLTF. The chain combines TRBV19 with TRBJ2-6; 9 positions match TRBD2. This CDR3 spans 18 amino acids. Unmatched junction bases numbered 11, after V lost 6 bases and J lost 2 bases. CDR1 and CDR2 (germline): LNHDA, SQIVND (reference sequence).

This clone appeared many times. V is TRBV14 and J is TRBJ2-5; TRBD1 aligns across 8 bases. The CDR3 is made up of 17 amino acids. Germline V gives CDR1 SGHDN, CDR2 FVKESK. With V trimmed by 0 bases and J by 5 bases, 11 bases remained unmatched. CDR3 nucleotide sequence: TGTGCCAGCAGCCAAGAGGGGCGACAGGGGATTGAGGAGACCCAGTACTTC. Its protein product is CASSQEGRQGIEETQYF.

By share of the sample, this clone is medium-sized. V gene TRBV6-1 combines with J gene TRBJ1-6; D not resolved. The germline V and J ends were trimmed by 3 bases and 2 bases, with 8 bases remaining between them. The CDR3 spans 15 residues. Germline loops: CDR1 MNHNS, CDR2 SASEGT. The CDR3 nucleotides are TGTGCCAGCAGTGATCTTAGTGCCTATAATTCACCCCTCCACTTT. The encoded protein is CASSDLSAYNSPLHF.

This clone was counted many times. A read error may explain this, as a much larger clone is one base away. Within the sample, other DNA sequences also encode this same CDR3. CDR3 sequence (DNA): TGTGCCAGCAGTGGGACTAGCGGCACCGGGGAGCTGTTTTTT. The encoded protein is CASSGTSGTGELFF. This sequence joins TRBV6-1 and TRBJ2-2; 10 bases match TRBD2. The ends lost 4 bases at V and 4 bases at J; junction bases unmatched: 0. This CDR3 has 14 residues. Germline V gives CDR1 MNHNS, CDR2 SASEGT.

This clone has only a few counts. The chain recombines TRBV12-3 or TRBV12-4 with TRBJ2-7; D perhaps matches TRBD2 (5 bases). The CDR3 loop spans 15 amino acids. Trimming took 0 bases from V and 3 from J, leaving 12 bases between them. CDR3 in amino acids: CASSLAVHGLYEQYF. Written as DNA, the CDR3 is TGTGCCAGCAGTTTAGCGGTCCACGGACTCTACGAGCAGTACTTC.

This clone was counted ten times or more. V gene TRBV6-4 combines with J gene TRBJ2-5, with 13 nucleotides matching TRBD2. J lost 5 bases, V lost 6 bases, and 24 bases had no gene match. The CDR3 is 21 amino acids. CDR1 MRHNA and CDR2 SNTAGT come from the germline V gene. The chain's CDR3 is CASRTGGTSGNHANRGETQYF. In DNA, the CDR3 is TGTGCCAGCAGGACAGGGGGGACTAGCGGGAATCATGCTAATCGAGGGGAGACCCAGTACTTC.